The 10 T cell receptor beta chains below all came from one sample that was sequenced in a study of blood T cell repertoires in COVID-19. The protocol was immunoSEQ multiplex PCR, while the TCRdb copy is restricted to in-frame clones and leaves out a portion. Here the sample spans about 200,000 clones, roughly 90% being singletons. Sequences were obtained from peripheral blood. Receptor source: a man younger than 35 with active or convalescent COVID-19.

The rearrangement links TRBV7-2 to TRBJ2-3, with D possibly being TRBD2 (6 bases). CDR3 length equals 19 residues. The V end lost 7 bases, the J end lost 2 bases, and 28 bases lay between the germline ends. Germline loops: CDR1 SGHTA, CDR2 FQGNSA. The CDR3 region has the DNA TGTGCCAGCACCAAGACCAGGCAGTTGGGGGGTCCTCTCACAGATACGCAGTATTTT. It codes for CASTKTRQLGGPLTDTQYF.

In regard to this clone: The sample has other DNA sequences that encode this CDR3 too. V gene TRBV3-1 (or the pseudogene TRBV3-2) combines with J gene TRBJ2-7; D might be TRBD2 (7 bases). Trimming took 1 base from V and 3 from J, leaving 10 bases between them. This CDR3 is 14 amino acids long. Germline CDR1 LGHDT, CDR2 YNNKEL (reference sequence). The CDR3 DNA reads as TGTGCCAGCAGCCAAGGGGGAGGGGGCTACGAGCAGTACTTC. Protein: CASSQGGGGYEQYF.

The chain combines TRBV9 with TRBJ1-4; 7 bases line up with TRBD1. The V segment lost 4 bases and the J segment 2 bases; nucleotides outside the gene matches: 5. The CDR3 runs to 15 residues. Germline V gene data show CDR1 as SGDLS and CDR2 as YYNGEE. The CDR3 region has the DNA TGTGCCAGCAGCTCGGAAGGGGGCACTAATGAAAAACTGTTTTTT. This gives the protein CASSSEGGTNEKLFF.

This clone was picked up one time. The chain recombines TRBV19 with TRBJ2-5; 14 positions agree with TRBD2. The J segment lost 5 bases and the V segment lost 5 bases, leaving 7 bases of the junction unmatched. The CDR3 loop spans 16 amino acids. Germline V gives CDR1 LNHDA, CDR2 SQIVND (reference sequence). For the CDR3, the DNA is TGTGCCAGTAGTTCGACTAGCGGGAGGGCCGGTGAGACCCAGTACTTC. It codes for CASSSTSGRAGETQYF.

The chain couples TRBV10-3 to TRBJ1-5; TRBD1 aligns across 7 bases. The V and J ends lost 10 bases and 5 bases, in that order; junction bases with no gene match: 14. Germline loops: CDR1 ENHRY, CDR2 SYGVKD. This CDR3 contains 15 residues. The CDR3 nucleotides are TGTGCCAGCGCCGACGGGAGGGGGCTGGATCAGCCCCAGCATTTT. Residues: CASADGRGLDQPQHF.

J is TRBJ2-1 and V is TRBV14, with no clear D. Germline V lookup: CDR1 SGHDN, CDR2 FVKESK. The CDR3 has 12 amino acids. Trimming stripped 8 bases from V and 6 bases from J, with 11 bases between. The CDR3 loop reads CASGYSFNEQFF. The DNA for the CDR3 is TGTGCCAGCGGCTACAGCTTCAATGAGCAGTTCTTC.

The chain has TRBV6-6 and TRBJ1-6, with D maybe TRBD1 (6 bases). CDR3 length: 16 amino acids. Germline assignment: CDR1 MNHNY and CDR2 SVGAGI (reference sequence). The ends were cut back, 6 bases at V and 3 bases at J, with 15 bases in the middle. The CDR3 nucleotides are TGTGCCAGCAGAATCCGGACAGCGTTCTATAATTCACCCCTCCACTTT. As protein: CASRIRTAFYNSPLHF.

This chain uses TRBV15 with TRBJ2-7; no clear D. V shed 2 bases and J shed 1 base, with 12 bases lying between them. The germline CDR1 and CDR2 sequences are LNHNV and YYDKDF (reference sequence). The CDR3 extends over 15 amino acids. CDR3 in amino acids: CATSRSRSSSYEQYF. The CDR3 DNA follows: TGTGCCACCAGCAGATCTAGATCATCTTCCTACGAGCAGTACTTC.

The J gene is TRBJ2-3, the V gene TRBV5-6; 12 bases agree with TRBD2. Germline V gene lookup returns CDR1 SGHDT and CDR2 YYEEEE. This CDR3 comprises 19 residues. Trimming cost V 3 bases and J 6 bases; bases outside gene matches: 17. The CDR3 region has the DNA TGTGCCAGCAGCTCCACCCTTACTCGACTAGCGGGGGTCAGGGATACGCAGTATTTT. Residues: CASSSTLTRLAGVRDTQYF.

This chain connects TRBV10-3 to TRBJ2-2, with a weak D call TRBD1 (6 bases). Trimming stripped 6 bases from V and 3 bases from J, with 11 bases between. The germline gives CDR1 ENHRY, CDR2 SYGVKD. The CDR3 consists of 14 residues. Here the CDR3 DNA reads TGTGCCATCAGCCGGGACACATACACCGGGGAGCTGTTTTTT. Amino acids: CAISRDTYTGELFF.